This is a list of T cell receptor beta chains from one sample in a study of cytomegalovirus exposure and HLA in healthy donors. The repertoire was sequenced with immunoSEQ multiplex PCR; TCRdb's copy has only in-frame clones and lacks some. Seen here are 180,000 or so clones, 60% to 80% observed once, and the top ten hold 11% to 15%. Sequencing used PBMCs. The origin of the receptors is a man aged 45-65 years in good health and CMV-seropositive. CDR3s include the opening cysteine and the closing phenylalanine or tryptophan. Fields, in order: clone size, V gene, D gene, J gene, CDR3 DNA, CDR3 protein. D genes are given only for firm matches. Clone size is given for some rows only: seen once, a few or many times, or a class if the clone is expanded.

abundance: .
v_gene: TRBV28
d_gene: .
j_gene: TRBJ1-1
CDR3nt: TGTGCCAGCAGTGATGCCTCGGGAGGAAAAATGAACACTGAAGCTTTCTTT
CDR3aa: CASSDASGGKMNTEAFF

abundance: .
v_gene: TRBV6-1
d_gene: TRBD1
j_gene: TRBJ1-4
CDR3nt: TGTGCCAGCAGTTGGGACAGGGGGAAAAATGAAAAACTGTTTTTT
CDR3aa: CASSWDRGKNEKLFF

abundance: .
v_gene: TRBV5-6
d_gene: .
j_gene: TRBJ2-2
CDR3nt: TGTGCCAGCAGCTTACGACAGTTCACCGGGGAGCTGTTTTTT
CDR3aa: CASSLRQFTGELFF

abundance: .
v_gene: TRBV28
d_gene: TRBD1
j_gene: TRBJ1-5
CDR3nt: TGTGCCAGCAGTGGCGCGACAGGGGCTGTTCAGCCCCAGCATTTT
CDR3aa: CASSGATGAVQPQHF

abundance: .
v_gene: TRBV7-2
d_gene: TRBD1
j_gene: TRBJ1-2
CDR3nt: TGTGCCAGCAGTCTTACAGGGGACTATGGCTACACCTTC
CDR3aa: CASSLTGDYGYTF

abundance: .
v_gene: TRBV25-1
d_gene: TRBD1
j_gene: TRBJ2-7
CDR3nt: TGTGCCAGCAGGGGGGCAGGGGGTTCGTACGAGCAGTACTTC
CDR3aa: CASRGAGGSYEQYF

abundance: .
v_gene: TRBV9
d_gene: .
j_gene: TRBJ2-1
CDR3nt: TGTGCCAGCAGCTCCCCTGGGGGAGGACTGGACTACAATGAGCAGTTCTTC
CDR3aa: CASSSPGGGLDYNEQFF

abundance: .
v_gene: TRBV6-1
d_gene: .
j_gene: TRBJ1-2
CDR3nt: TGTGCCAGCAGTGAAGCCCTACAGGGTTGGGATGGCTACACCTTC
CDR3aa: CASSEALQGWDGYTF

abundance: .
v_gene: TRBV5-5
d_gene: .
j_gene: TRBJ2-7
CDR3nt: TGTGCCAGCAGCTTGGTGCTCGATGCAGGGAATACCTACGAGCAGTACTTC
CDR3aa: CASSLVLDAGNTYEQYF

abundance: .
v_gene: TRBV19
d_gene: TRBD1
j_gene: TRBJ2-5
CDR3nt: TGTGCCAGTAGTATAGGACAGGGGAGGTCGGAGACCCAGTACTTC
CDR3aa: CASSIGQGRSETQYF

abundance: few
v_gene: TRBV7-8
d_gene: TRBD1
j_gene: TRBJ1-4
CDR3nt: TGTGCCAGCAGCCTCCGCCCCAGGGGGACTAATGAAAAACTGTTTTTT
CDR3aa: CASSLRPRGTNEKLFF

abundance: .
v_gene: TRBV9
d_gene: TRBD1
j_gene: TRBJ2-7
CDR3nt: TGTGCCAGCAGCGCGGGACAGGCCCACGAGCAGTACTTC
CDR3aa: CASSAGQAHEQYF

abundance: .
v_gene: TRBV4-2
d_gene: .
j_gene: TRBJ1-6
CDR3nt: TGTGCCAGCAGCCAAGAACGGGGTTTCGGTTCACCCCTCCACTTT
CDR3aa: CASSQERGFGSPLHF

abundance: .
v_gene: TRBV6-1
d_gene: TRBD1
j_gene: TRBJ1-5
CDR3nt: TGTGCCAACCCGACTGGACAGGGGGGGTATCAGCCCCAGCATTTT
CDR3aa: CANPTGQGGYQPQHF

abundance: .
v_gene: TRBV5-1
d_gene: .
j_gene: TRBJ2-3
CDR3nt: TGCGCCAGCAGCGGAACCACAGGGTATTTGGCTACGCAGTATTTT
CDR3aa: CASSGTTGYLATQYF

abundance: .
v_gene: TRBV19
d_gene: TRBD2
j_gene: TRBJ2-3
CDR3nt: TGTGCCAGTAGGGGACTACTCACAGATACGCAGTATTTT
CDR3aa: CASRGLLTDTQYF

abundance: .
v_gene: TRBV27
d_gene: .
j_gene: TRBJ2-5
CDR3nt: TGTGCCAGCAGTTCCAACCAGGGCCTTGGGACCCAGTACTTC
CDR3aa: CASSSNQGLGTQYF

abundance: .
v_gene: TRBV6-5
d_gene: TRBD1
j_gene: TRBJ2-7
CDR3nt: TGTGCCAGCAGTTCGTTGACAGGGCTAAAGGCCTACGAGCAGTACTTC
CDR3aa: CASSSLTGLKAYEQYF

abundance: .
v_gene: TRBV4-3
d_gene: TRBD2
j_gene: TRBJ2-5
CDR3nt: TGCGCCAGCAGCCAAGATAAGGGCGGGGGGGTGATGACCCAGTACTTC
CDR3aa: CASSQDKGGGVMTQYF

abundance: .
v_gene: TRBV18
d_gene: .
j_gene: TRBJ2-4
CDR3nt: TGTGCCAGCTCACCACCGAATGGACAAGCCAAAAACATTCAGTACTTC
CDR3aa: CASSPPNGQAKNIQYF

abundance: few
v_gene: TRBV5-6
d_gene: .
j_gene: TRBJ2-5
CDR3nt: TGTGCCAGCAGCTTGGCCCAGGCTCAAGAGACCCAGTACTTC
CDR3aa: CASSLAQAQETQYF

abundance: .
v_gene: TRBV7-2
d_gene: TRBD2
j_gene: TRBJ2-3
CDR3nt: TGTGCCAGCAGCCCACTAGCGGGGGGAACAGATACGCAGTATTTT
CDR3aa: CASSPLAGGTDTQYF